This TCR beta chain was identified during a study of graft-versus-host responses after intestinal transplantation. For the study at large: Isolated intestinal, liver-intestinal, or multivisceral transplants had been given to the recipients.

TCRdb keeps only in-frame clones here, not all; method: immunoSEQ multiplex PCR. The sample has 19,000 or so clones; around nine tenths are singletons. Whole-study results and caveats: Within allografts, high graft-versus-host to host-versus-graft clonal ratios were seen among patients with graft-donor T cell macrochimerism.

Details on this clone: The target antigen is unknown.

Germline loops: CDR1 SEHNR, CDR2 FQNEAQ (reference sequence). V was shortened by 1 base and J by 5 bases, with 11 bases between the two germline ends. The CDR3 consists of 14 residues. This specimen was PBMCs, taken less than 240 days after intestinal transplant. This TCR derives from a human patient who received an intestinal transplant, so some T cells may come from the graft donor. The chain couples TRBV7-9 to TRBJ2-5; D not certain. The CDR3 is CASSLDRSSETQYF. The CDR3 nucleotides read TGTGCCAGCAGCTTAGATCGCTCCTCGGAGACCCAGTACTTC.